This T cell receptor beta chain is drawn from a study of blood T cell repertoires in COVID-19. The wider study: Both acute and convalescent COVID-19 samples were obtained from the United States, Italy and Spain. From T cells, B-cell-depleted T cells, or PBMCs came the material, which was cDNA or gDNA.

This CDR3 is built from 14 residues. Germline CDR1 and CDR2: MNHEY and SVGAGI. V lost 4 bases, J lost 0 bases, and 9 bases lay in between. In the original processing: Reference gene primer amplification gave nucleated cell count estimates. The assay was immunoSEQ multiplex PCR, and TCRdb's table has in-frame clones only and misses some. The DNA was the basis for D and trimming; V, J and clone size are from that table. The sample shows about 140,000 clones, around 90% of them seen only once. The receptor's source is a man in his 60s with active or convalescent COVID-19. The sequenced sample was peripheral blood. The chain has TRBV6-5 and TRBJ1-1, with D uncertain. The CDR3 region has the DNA TGTGCCAGCAGTTCACTAGGTCTGAACACTGAAGCTTTCTTT. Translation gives CASSSLGLNTEAFF.